The source of this T cell receptor (beta chain) is a study of identical twins. This clonotype was seen a handful of times. Germline V gene data show CDR1 as MDHEN and CDR2 as SYDVKM. V shed 2 bases and J shed 4 bases, with 5 bases lying between them. CDR3 length: 12 amino acids. Each CDR3 protein is one row after TCRdb ran MiXCR on the 5' RACE reads. The sample consists of some 1,600,000 distinct CDR3 sequences, more than 30% of them appearing once. The sequencing sample was made of cord blood. The sequence came from a newborn girl in good health. The chain links TRBV28 to TRBJ1-1; D call uncertain. DNA for the CDR3: TGTGCCAGCAGTTTAACCTTCACTGAAGCTTTCTTT. This codes for CASSLTFTEAFF.